This T cell receptor (beta chain) was sequenced during a study of breast tumors, draining lymph nodes, adjacent tissues (dated by TCRdb to 2016 to 2018). Regarding the complete study: TCR beta repertoires were compared across tumor, adjacent nontumor tissue and axillary lymph nodes obtained from breast cancer patients. In human breast cancer, the study set out to assess how tumor, surrounding tissue and draining lymph node repertoires relate to one another and whether T cells might be exchanged between them. Study-wide conclusions, independent of this receptor: In luminal-like breast cancer, tumor and nontumor tissue repertoires resembled each other significantly more than in basal-like breast cancer. The conclusion that tumor T cells originate in lymph nodes was presented as consistent with a hypothesis rather than as directly demonstrated. Tumor T-cell repertoires showed less diversity than lymph node repertoires and more diversity than nontumor tissue repertoires, and tumor T-cell repertoires showed preferential V and J gene usage. The data were considered consistent with most tumor T cells being derived from the lymph node and subsequently expanding within tumor tissue.

After removal of 1 base from V and 2 bases from J, the junction retains 7 bases not matched to a gene. According to the germline V gene, CDR1 reads SGHNT and CDR2 reads YENEEA. The CDR3, cysteine through phenylalanine, is 16 amino acids long. Of all the DNA, just the CDR3 is kept, 48 bases in frame from base 1. Sequenced using an Illumina HiSeq 2000. Multiplex PCR amplification was used to generate the TCR beta chain libraries. The amplified TCR beta chain products were analyzed by high-throughput sequencing. TCRdb reprocessing: public reads trimmed at Q25 with fastp, clones called with MiXCR, in-frame beta chains kept. Under each unique CDR3 protein, matching rows form one entry showing the most common genes and DNA. The sample table shows about 200,000 distinct CDR3 sequences, and around 35% are seen once. The top ten clones comprise approximately 4% of the sample. The lymph node samples were taken from the axillary draining lymph nodes of breast cancer patients.

Notes on this clonotype: It has no known antigen specificity. No base quality information exists; no much larger clone differs at one position.

The source material was axillary lymph node tissue. The chain is encoded by TRBV11-3 joined to TRBJ2-7, and 8 junctional nucleotides match TRBD2. The sequence came from a female donor with breast cancer. Some clones in this sample may be carry-over from other donors' samples. The CDR3 region has the sequence CASSLGLAINAYEQYF. The DNA sequence is given as TGTGCCAGCAGCTTAGGACTAGCGATAAACGCCTACGAGCAGTACTTC. With all but the CDR3 taken from the reference TRBV11-3 and TRBJ2-7 genes, the full variable domain is: EAGVVQSPRYKIIEKKQPVAFWCNPISGHNTLYWYLQNLGQGPELLIRYENEEAVDDSQLPKDRFSAERLKGVDSTLKIQPAELGDSAVYLCASSLGLAINAYEQYFGPGTRLTVT.